The rows below give T cell receptor beta chains drawn from one sample of a study of blood T cell repertoires in COVID-19. Produced via immunoSEQ multiplex PCR; TCRdb's table is partial and in-frame only. The profile shows around 270,000 clones, 80% to 90% of them singletons. The specimen sequenced was peripheral blood. These TCRs come from a man aged 40-49 years with acute or convalescent COVID-19. The CDR3 runs from the conserved cysteine through the conserved F or W. D genes are given only for firm matches.

D gene: TRBD1; V gene: TRBV6-5; J gene: TRBJ2-7; CDR3 protein: CASSPRDRGYEQYF
D gene: -; V gene: TRBV6-5; J gene: TRBJ2-1; CDR3 protein: CASRPGDEQFF
D gene: TRBD1; V gene: TRBV15; J gene: TRBJ2-2; CDR3 protein: CATTQGAGELFF
D gene: TRBD1; V gene: TRBV4-1; J gene: TRBJ2-7; CDR3 protein: CASSQDDREPYEQYF
D gene: -; V gene: TRBV6-2/TRBV6-3; J gene: TRBJ2-1; CDR3 protein: CASSLFTGTPDNEQFF
D gene: -; V gene: TRBV5-4; J gene: TRBJ2-2; CDR3 protein: CASSLDLRETGELFF
D gene: TRBD2; V gene: TRBV23-1; J gene: TRBJ2-7; CDR3 protein: CASSQSGGPFTSGGPYEQYF
D gene: -; V gene: TRBV7-2; J gene: TRBJ1-1; CDR3 protein: CASSLGGGGNTEAFF
D gene: -; V gene: TRBV6-5; J gene: TRBJ1-2; CDR3 protein: CASTPRGTNYGYTF
D gene: -; V gene: TRBV19; J gene: TRBJ1-5; CDR3 protein: CASSILNQPQHF
D gene: TRBD1; V gene: TRBV7-2; J gene: TRBJ2-7; CDR3 protein: CASSSSPGTGAYEQYF
D gene: TRBD1; V gene: TRBV30; J gene: TRBJ2-7; CDR3 protein: CAWSVWDRSYEQYF
D gene: -; V gene: TRBV9; J gene: TRBJ1-2; CDR3 protein: CASSVGGSYTF
D gene: -; V gene: TRBV5-5; J gene: TRBJ2-1; CDR3 protein: CASSLLGLYNEQFF
D gene: TRBD1; V gene: TRBV27; J gene: TRBJ2-2; CDR3 protein: CASSLLGTGAIGELFF
D gene: -; V gene: TRBV15; J gene: TRBJ1-4; CDR3 protein: CATSRDLGGDEKLFF
D gene: -; V gene: TRBV27; J gene: TRBJ1-3; CDR3 protein: CASSRAGNTIYF
D gene: -; V gene: TRBV29-1; J gene: TRBJ2-1; CDR3 protein: CSVVIDIRYEQFF
D gene: -; V gene: TRBV5-4; J gene: TRBJ1-1; CDR3 protein: CASSPAGDTEAFF
D gene: TRBD1; V gene: TRBV19; J gene: TRBJ1-5; CDR3 protein: CASSIGKGQGNQPQHF
D gene: -; V gene: TRBV5-1; J gene: TRBJ1-2; CDR3 protein: CASSPRGAGYGYTF
D gene: -; V gene: TRBV6-5; J gene: TRBJ1-2; CDR3 protein: CASRDPRTAFYGYTF
D gene: TRBD1; V gene: TRBV2; J gene: TRBJ1-4; CDR3 protein: CASRGDSEKLFF
D gene: -; V gene: TRBV14; J gene: TRBJ1-1; CDR3 protein: CASSPTFSENTEAFF
D gene: TRBD1; V gene: TRBV7-8; J gene: TRBJ2-3; CDR3 protein: CASSLPRTGRSTDTQYF
D gene: -; V gene: TRBV5-1; J gene: TRBJ2-3; CDR3 protein: CASSFQGTFTDTQYF
D gene: -; V gene: TRBV19; J gene: TRBJ1-2; CDR3 protein: CASSMPARGYTF
D gene: -; V gene: TRBV7-6; J gene: TRBJ2-5; CDR3 protein: CASSLPGGETQYF
D gene: -; V gene: TRBV6-5; J gene: TRBJ2-3; CDR3 protein: CASSLASSQDTQYF
D gene: -; V gene: TRBV5-1; J gene: TRBJ1-1; CDR3 protein: CASSLGRGRNTEAFF
D gene: TRBD1; V gene: TRBV5-1; J gene: TRBJ2-3; CDR3 protein: CASSRSGGEADTQYF
D gene: -; V gene: TRBV12-3/TRBV12-4; J gene: TRBJ2-1; CDR3 protein: CASSSQGYNEQFF
D gene: TRBD1; V gene: TRBV27; J gene: TRBJ1-6; CDR3 protein: CASSGAGGARPLHF
D gene: -; V gene: TRBV25-1; J gene: TRBJ1-2; CDR3 protein: CASSKGGADETFYGYTF
D gene: -; V gene: TRBV6-6; J gene: TRBJ1-6; CDR3 protein: CASTPGGVSPLHF
D gene: -; V gene: TRBV7-2; J gene: TRBJ2-7; CDR3 protein: CASSLSRGSYEQYF
D gene: -; V gene: TRBV2; J gene: TRBJ1-3; CDR3 protein: CASSTGTGGTIYF
D gene: TRBD1; V gene: TRBV5-5; J gene: TRBJ2-3; CDR3 protein: CASSPGGQGRHTQYF
D gene: -; V gene: TRBV30; J gene: TRBJ1-2; CDR3 protein: CAWTKRRLFNYGYTF
D gene: -; V gene: TRBV1; J gene: TRBJ1-6; CDR3 protein: CTSRKTGGFLWSPLHF
D gene: -; V gene: TRBV5-1; J gene: TRBJ1-3; CDR3 protein: CASSLTGTGNTIYF
D gene: -; V gene: TRBV10-2; J gene: TRBJ2-3; CDR3 protein: CASSEQGFTDTQYF
D gene: -; V gene: TRBV6-1; J gene: TRBJ2-2; CDR3 protein: CASSEVWAYGELFF
D gene: TRBD2; V gene: TRBV19; J gene: TRBJ2-1; CDR3 protein: CATTRLAGGGGEQFF
D gene: -; V gene: TRBV9; J gene: TRBJ1-2; CDR3 protein: CASSAFDRGAYGDYGYTF
D gene: TRBD1; V gene: TRBV5-4; J gene: TRBJ1-1; CDR3 protein: CASSSDREGDTEAFF